The 18 T cell receptor beta chains given below trace back to one sample, sequenced in a study of Ad26.COV2.S vaccination and SARS-CoV-2 variants (dated by TCRdb to the early 2020s). The treatment or condition label, as the study defines it: 19 received Ad26.COV2.S at low or high dose, single or two shots; a few received placebo; per-sample allocation not given. For vaccine and placebo recipients, repertoires were sequenced using samples collected on day 63 after the first injection. Receptors were amplified or captured by the immunoSEQ multiplex PCR assay. Here the immuneACCESS table is served through TCRdb, limited to in-frame sequences with V and J called. Missing clones are a known gap in these copies; in checked studies unresolved V genes cover under half, and the rest lacks a known reason. The sample table shows 300,000 to 350,000 clones, and 75% to 90% are seen once. The ten largest clones take up 5.5% of the sample.

The sequences come from peripheral blood, collected in a trial of Ad26.COV2.S vaccine versus placebo. The source of these receptors is a person aged 18-60 years who received the Ad26.COV2.S COVID-19 vaccine or a placebo.

The chain uses TRBV7-2 and TRBJ1-4; possible D gene TRBD1, 5 bases. V lost 1 base, J lost 1 base, and 10 bases lay in between. The CDR3 is 16 residues long. Germline lookup yields CDR1 SGHTA and CDR2 FQGNSA. CDR3 nucleotides: TGTGCCAGCAGCTTAGGGGTGCAGGGAACTAATGAAAAACTGTTTTTT. Protein product: CASSLGVQGTNEKLFF.

The chain joins TRBV29-1 to TRBJ2-7; a weak D match, TRBD1 (6 bases). Per the germline V gene, CDR1 is SQVTM and CDR2 is ANQGSEA. This CDR3 spans 14 amino acids. V was cut by 6 bases and J by 7 bases, with 22 bases left in between. Here the CDR3 reads CSVPAGTGRREQYF. Written as DNA, the CDR3 is TGCAGCGTCCCCGCGGGTACAGGGCGGAGGGAGCAGTACTTC.

The chain is built from TRBV7-9 and TRBJ2-5, with 8 bases fitting TRBD1. The CDR3 has 17 amino acids. J gave up 2 bases and V 5 bases, and 13 bases lay outside the gene matches. CDR1 is SEHNR, CDR2 FQNEAQ, per germline (reference sequence). The CDR3 loop is CASSLSETGVRQETQYF. DNA of the CDR3: TGTGCCAGCAGCCTATCAGAGACAGGGGTCAGACAAGAGACCCAGTACTTC.

The V gene is TRBV5-1, the J gene TRBJ2-1; TRBD2 is a possible D gene (5 bases). The CDR3 extends over 16 amino acids. Germline CDR1 is SGHRS and CDR2 is YFSETQ. V shed 2 bases and J shed 0 bases, with 12 bases lying between them. In DNA form, the CDR3 reads TGCGCCAGCAGCTTCTCAGCGGCTAGCTCCTACAATGAGCAGTTCTTC. Encoded protein: CASSFSAASSYNEQFF.

The chain combines TRBV3-1 (or the pseudogene TRBV3-2) with TRBJ1-3; D ambiguous. Germline CDR1 LGHDT, CDR2 YNNKEL (reference sequence). CDR3 length: 16 residues. V was pared by 2 bases and J by 0 bases, with 11 bases between. Here the CDR3 reads CASSQPPGVSGNTIYF. The CDR3 DNA reads as TGTGCCAGCAGCCAACCTCCCGGGGTCTCTGGAAACACCATATATTTT.

This clone showed up just once. V gene TRBV5-4 combines with J gene TRBJ2-1; D remains ambiguous. Between the trimmed V and J ends, which lost 5 bases and 15 bases, there was a span of 24 bases. The CDR3 length is 14 residues. Per germline, CDR1 SGHNT and CDR2 YYREEE (reference sequence). CDR3 residues: CASRDEPGLGSGFF. CDR3 bases: TGTGCCAGCAGAGATGAACCGGGTCTTGGGTCGGGGTTCTTC.

This sequence joins TRBV4-3 and TRBJ1-4; no firm D call. The CDR3 length is 16 residues. The V end was cut by 0 bases, the J end by 0 bases, with 8 bases between. CDR1 and CDR2 from the germline V gene are LGHNA and YSLEER. As DNA, the CDR3 is TGCGCCAGCAGCCAAGATGAAGGTGCAACTAATGAAAAACTGTTTTTT. Translating it yields CASSQDEGATNEKLFF.

The chain has TRBV6-5 and TRBJ1-6, with D maybe TRBD1 (6 bases). Between the trimmed V and J ends, which lost 2 bases and 10 bases, there was a span of 15 bases. Germline CDR1 reads MNHEY; CDR2 reads SVGAGI. This CDR3 comprises 15 residues. The CDR3 is CASSYEGTILSPLHF. As DNA, the CDR3 is TGTGCCAGCAGTTACGAGGGGACAATTTTATCACCCCTCCACTTT.

The chain joins TRBV7-2 to TRBJ2-5; the match to TRBD2 covers 16 bases. In germline, CDR1 is SGHTA, CDR2 FQGNSA. Losses at the gene ends were 4 bases for V and 4 bases for J; bases not matched to a gene: 6. The CDR3 is made up of 17 amino acids. Here the CDR3 DNA reads TGTGCCAGCAGCTCGGGACTAGCGGGAGGGGGTCCAGAGACCCAGTACTTC. Amino acids: CASSSGLAGGGPETQYF. Combining the CDR3 with reference TRBV7-2 and TRBJ2-5 gives the whole variable domain GAGVSQSPSNKVTEKGKDVELRCDPISGHTALYWYRQSLGQGLEFLIYFQGNSAPDKSGLPSDRFSAERTGGSVSTLTIQRTQQEDSAVYLCASSSGLAGGGPETQYFGPGTRLLVL.

This clone occurred a few times. The gene calls are TRBV6-5 and TRBJ1-1; the D is unclear. This CDR3 is 13 amino acids long. Germline-derived CDR1 and CDR2 are MNHEY and SVGAGI. V was shortened by 4 bases and J by 0 bases, with 6 bases between the two germline ends. For the CDR3, the DNA is TGTGCCAGCAGTTCCTCTGTGAACACTGAAGCTTTCTTT. As protein: CASSSSVNTEAFF.

The chain carries TRBV9 and TRBJ2-5; 12 bases fit TRBD2. The CDR3 extends over 16 amino acids. V lost 4 bases to trimming and J lost 2 bases; unmatched junction nucleotides: 6. Germline V gene lookup returns CDR1 SGDLS and CDR2 YYNGEE. DNA of the CDR3: TGTGCCAGCAGCATTGGACTAGCGGGGACACAAGAGACCCAGTACTTC. Its protein product is CASSIGLAGTQETQYF.

CDR3 coding DNA: TGTGCCAGTAGTCTCCGCGGGGCGGGGGGCCTAACCACAGATACGCAGTATTTT. Its protein product is CASSLRGAGGLTTDTQYF. V and J are TRBV19 and TRBJ2-3, with 8 nucleotides matching TRBD2. The length of the CDR3 is 18 residues. Germline values: CDR1 LNHDA, CDR2 SQIVND (reference sequence). V shed 5 bases, J shed 2 bases, and the junction held 15 bases outside the gene matches.

The rearrangement links TRBV29-1 to TRBJ2-2, with a tentative D call TRBD1 (6 bases). The CDR3 has 13 amino acids. Looked up from germline, CDR1 is SQVTM and CDR2 is ANQGSEA. V was trimmed by 5 bases and J by 4 bases, leaving 11 bases between them. CDR3 loop: CSVRGGGTGELFF. The DNA for the CDR3 is TGCAGCGTTCGTGGGGGCGGCACCGGGGAGCTGTTTTTT.

The chain has TRBV4-1 and TRBJ1-5; D is ambiguous. From germline, CDR1 is MGHRA and CDR2 YSYEKL. V was pared by 0 bases and J by 10 bases, with 13 bases between. The CDR3 covers 14 residues. The CDR3 region has the DNA TGCGCCAGCAGCCAAGAGGCGAGAGGTAACCCCCAGCATTTT. Encoded protein: CASSQEARGNPQHF.

This chain links TRBV6-9 with TRBJ2-7; D tentatively reads TRBD1 or TRBD2 (5 bases each). Germline CDR1 reads MNHGY; CDR2 reads SVAAGI. This CDR3 has 15 residues. V lost 2 bases and J 1 base, leaving 12 bases between the germline ends. The CDR3 nucleotides read TGTGCCAGCAGTTATACCGGGACCACGTCCTACGAGCAGTACGTC. This codes for CASSYTGTTSYEQYV.

The chain links TRBV7-8 to TRBJ1-5, with D perhaps TRBD1 (5 bases). Germline V lookup: CDR1 SGHVS, CDR2 FQNEAQ. This CDR3 contains 14 residues. Trimming took 0 bases from V and 7 from J, leaving 10 bases between them. Here the CDR3 reads CASSLAERGQPQHF. The CDR3 DNA reads as TGTGCCAGCAGCTTAGCGGAGAGGGGCCAGCCCCAGCATTTT.

The gene calls are TRBV7-2 and TRBJ2-1; unclear D gene. This CDR3 is built from 15 residues. CDR1 is SGHTA and CDR2 is FQGNSA in the germline V gene. The V gene lost 5 bases and the J gene lost 8 bases, with 19 bases spanning the gap. CDR3 sequence reads: CASSLDPAGGDEQFF. Here the CDR3 DNA reads TGTGCCAGCAGCCTAGACCCCGCCGGCGGCGATGAGCAGTTCTTC.

J is TRBJ2-5 and V is TRBV11-2; D unresolved. V was clipped by 0 bases and J by 7 bases, with 12 bases between them. Germline V gene sequence: CDR1 SGHAT, CDR2 FQNNGV. The CDR3 is 14 residues long. The CDR3 reads CASSLEQAWGTQYF. For the CDR3, the DNA is TGTGCCAGCAGCTTAGAGCAGGCCTGGGGGACCCAGTACTTC.